This T cell receptor (beta chain) came from a study of blood T cell repertoires in COVID-19. Study in general: PBMCs, B-cell-depleted T cells, or T cells were the source of the cDNA or gDNA that made up the material.

CDR1 is KGHDR, CDR2 SFDVKD, per germline. The V and J ends lost 3 bases and 4 bases respectively, with 14 bases between them. The length of the CDR3 is 16 residues. The table came from immunoSEQ multiplex PCR; TCRdb's copy has only in-frame clones and leaves some out. The sample includes more than 55,000 clones, around three quarters seen only once; the top ten take 3.2%. The sequenced material came from peripheral blood. V and J are TRBV24-1 and TRBJ1-4; no clear D gene. The TCR sequence derives from a man aged 55 to 70 with acute or convalescent COVID-19. Written as DNA, the CDR3 is TGTGCCACCAGTGATCCCCGGGTGGAGGGTAATGAAAAACTGTTTTTT. It yields the protein CATSDPRVEGNEKLFF.